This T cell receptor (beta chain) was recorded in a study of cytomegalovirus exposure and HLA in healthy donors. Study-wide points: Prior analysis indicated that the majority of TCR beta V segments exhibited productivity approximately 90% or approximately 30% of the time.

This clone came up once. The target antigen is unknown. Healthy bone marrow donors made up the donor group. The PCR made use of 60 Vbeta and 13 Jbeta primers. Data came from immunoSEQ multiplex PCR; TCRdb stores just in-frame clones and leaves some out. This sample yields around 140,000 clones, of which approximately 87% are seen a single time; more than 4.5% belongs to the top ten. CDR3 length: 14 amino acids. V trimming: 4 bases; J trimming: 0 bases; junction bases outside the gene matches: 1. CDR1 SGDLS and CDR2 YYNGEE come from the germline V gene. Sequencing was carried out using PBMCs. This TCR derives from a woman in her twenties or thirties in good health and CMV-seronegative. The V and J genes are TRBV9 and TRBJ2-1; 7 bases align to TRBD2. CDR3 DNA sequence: TGTGCCAGCAGCAGCGGGACCTCCTACAATGAGCAGTTCTTC. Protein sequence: CASSSGTSYNEQFF.